This T cell receptor (beta chain) was recorded in a study of identical twins. In TCRdb, the 5' RACE reads were re-called with MiXCR into one record per CDR3 protein. The sample includes under 250,000 distinct CDR3 sequences, about 7.5% of them seen just once. This clonotype turned up a few times. The junction shows a germline mismatch at one end, possibly a read error. Germline CDR1 and CDR2: LGHDT and YNNKEL (reference sequence). There are 9 residues in the CDR3. These same data were also listed under a study on yellow fever vaccine responses in identical twins.

The chain recombines TRBV3-1 with TRBJ2-7; D ambiguous. This receptor was identified in a woman younger than 35 in good health. Sequencing was carried out using memory (CD45RO+) T cells sorted from blood. The CDR3 loop reads CASSQGRDF. For the CDR3, the DNA is TGTGCCAGCAGCCAAGGCCGAGACTTC.